This T cell receptor (beta chain) came from a study of blood T cell repertoires in COVID-19. Study-level information: The United States, Italy and Spain supplied acute and convalescent COVID-19 samples.

In germline, CDR1 is SGHKS, CDR2 YYEKEE (reference sequence). The CDR3 length is 11 residues. Trimming pared 3 bases from V and 2 bases from J, leaving 3 bases between. In the original workflow: Estimated nucleated cell counts came from reference gene primer amplification. The assay was immunoSEQ multiplex PCR, and TCRdb's table has in-frame clones only and misses some. From that table come the V and J calls and clone size; the DNA was used to work out D and trimming. The table lists roughly 100,000 clones, just under 85% of them singletons. This clone was seen once. The sequencing sample was made of peripheral blood. The gene calls are TRBV5-5 and TRBJ2-7; D call uncertain. The source of this sequence is a woman of 80 years or more with active or convalescent COVID-19. The CDR3 DNA sequence: TGTGCCAGCAGCTCCACCTACGAGCAGTACTTC. Amino acids: CASSSTYEQYF. The variable domain in full, completed from reference TRBV5-5 and TRBJ2-7, reads DAGVTQSPTHLIKTRGQQVTLRCSPISGHKSVSWYQQVLGQGPQFIFQYYEKEERGRGNFPDRFSARQFPNYSSELNVNALLLGDSALYLCASSSTYEQYFGPGTRLTVT.